Below, 21 T cell receptor beta chains from the same sample are listed, as sequenced in a study of human T cells and chemical hapten exposure. Each CDR3 protein gets one entry after TCRdb re-called the RACE reads with MiXCR. The sample contains roughly 97,000 distinct CDR3 sequences, 25% to 35% of which appear only once. Time point described: patch test 3, about 24 weeks after DPC sensitization. Treatment of the sample: therapeutic diphenylcyclopropenone sensitization with weekly scalp DPC. This specimen consisted of whole blood, obtained in connection with sensitization to the hapten diphenylcyclopropenone (DPC). The origin of the receptors is a man in his forties or fifties with alopecia areata. Some clones in this sample may be carry-over from other donors' samples.

The chain uses TRBV6-6 and TRBJ2-7; D may be TRBD1 (5 bases). V was clipped by 0 bases and J by 2 bases, with 5 bases between them. Germline V gene lookup returns CDR1 MNHNY and CDR2 SVGAGI (reference sequence). The CDR3 length is 13 residues. CDR3 nucleotide sequence: TGTGCCAGCAGTTACTCAGGGGCCTACGAGCAGTACTTC. It translates to CASSYSGAYEQYF.

V usage is TRBV6-5 and J usage is TRBJ2-6; 10 bases map to TRBD1. After removal of 4 bases from V and 0 bases from J, the junction contained 3 bases not matched to a gene. This CDR3 spans 17 amino acids. In germline, CDR1 is MNHEY, CDR2 SVGAGI. The CDR3 nucleotides read TGTGCCAGCAGTTCCCGGACAGGGGGCTCTGGGGCCAACGTCCTGACTTTC. This gives the protein CASSSRTGGSGANVLTF.

Ten or more counts support this clonotype. The chain joins TRBV6-2 or TRBV6-3 to TRBJ2-1, with TRBD2 matching 10 bases. V trimming: 4 bases; J trimming: 8 bases; junction bases outside the gene matches: 14. CDR1 MNHEY and CDR2 SVGEGT come from the germline V gene. The CDR3 runs to 17 residues. In DNA, the CDR3 is TGTGCCAGCAGTTTCCTCAGCGGGAGGGCCTTCTTAGATGAGCAGTTCTTC. It codes for CASSFLSGRAFLDEQFF.

This chain links TRBV4-1 with TRBJ2-3; D is undetermined. This CDR3 comprises 14 residues. V was cut by 0 bases and J by 1 base, with 5 bases left in between. Germline V gene lookup returns CDR1 MGHRA and CDR2 YSYEKL. CDR3 nucleotide sequence: TGCGCCAGCAGCCAAGATGAGCGCACAGATACGCAGTATTTT. Residues: CASSQDERTDTQYF.

The V gene is TRBV4-2, the J gene TRBJ1-1; D ambiguous. V was clipped by 0 bases and J by 4 bases, with 9 bases between them. The CDR3 is 14 residues long. In germline, CDR1 is LGHNA, CDR2 YNFKEQ. The CDR3 DNA follows: TGTGCCAGCAGCCAAGATATGCGGGGCACTGAAGCTTTCTTT. Its protein product is CASSQDMRGTEAFF.

There are a few counts of this clonotype. This sequence joins TRBV7-9 and TRBJ2-7; tentatively, D is TRBD1 or TRBD2 (5 bases each). CDR1 SEHNR and CDR2 FQNEAQ come from the germline V gene (reference sequence). The V end lost 8 bases, the J end lost 3 bases, and 14 bases lay between the germline ends. The CDR3 spans 13 residues. CDR3 DNA sequence: TGTGCCAGCCGAAGGGACGCCGACTACGAGCAGTACTTC. It translates to CASRRDADYEQYF. Combining the CDR3 with reference TRBV7-9 and TRBJ2-7 gives the whole variable domain DTGVSQNPRHKITKRGQNVTFRCDPISEHNRLYWYRQTLGQGPEFLTYFQNEAQLEKSRLLSDRFSAERPKGSFSTLEIQRTEQGDSAMYLCASRRDADYEQYFGPGTRLTVT.

This clonotype occurred many times. For the CDR3, the DNA is TGTGCCAGCAGCCCACTAGTTGGGTCTAGCACAGATACGCAGTATTTT. Its translation is CASSPLVGSSTDTQYF. The V call is TRBV6-5, the J call TRBJ2-3, with D perhaps TRBD2 (5 bases). V was trimmed by 6 bases and J by 0 bases, leaving 16 bases between them. The CDR3 length is 16 residues. Germline CDR1 and CDR2: MNHEY and SVGAGI.

The chain links TRBV27 to TRBJ1-1; maybe TRBD1 (6 bases). Per germline, CDR1 MNHEY and CDR2 SMNVEV (reference sequence). V was pared by 6 bases and J by 4 bases, with 15 bases between. The CDR3 sequence is 14 residues long. The CDR3 DNA sequence: TGTGCCAGCAGACAGCACAGGGCGATCACTGAAGCTTTCTTT. Protein sequence: CASRQHRAITEAFF.

This clonotype was seen more than once but under ten times. The chain uses TRBV20-1 and TRBJ2-2; 8 nucleotides agree with TRBD2. CDR3 size: 16 residues. Germline-derived CDR1 and CDR2 are DFQATT and SNEGSKA (reference sequence). Trimming took 3 bases from V and 4 from J; bases not matched to a gene: 10. CDR3 DNA sequence: TGCAGTGCTAGTCTGGGTTTAGCGGGACCCACCGGGGAGCTGTTTTTT. Protein product: CSASLGLAGPTGELFF.

The chain carries TRBV7-3 and TRBJ1-1; no reliable D call. V lost 6 bases and J lost 3, with 5 bases in between. The germline gives CDR1 SGHTA, CDR2 FQGTGA. This CDR3 is built from 11 residues. In DNA form, the CDR3 reads TGTGCCAGCAGATCTCACACTGAAGCTTTCTTT. Encoded protein: CASRSHTEAFF. Full variable domain (outside the CDR3, taken from reference TRBV7-3 and TRBJ1-1): GAGVSQTPSNKVTEKGKYVELRCDPISGHTALYWYRQSLGQGPEFLIYFQGTGAADDSGLPNDRFFAVRPEGSVSTLKIQRTERGDSAVYLCASRSHTEAFFGQGTRLTVV.

This clonotype was counted a few times. V is TRBV6-6 and J is TRBJ1-1; no firm D call. V was shortened by 5 bases and J by 1 base, with 8 bases between the two germline ends. CDR3 size: 13 residues. The V gene's germline CDR1 is MNHNY and CDR2 SVGAGI (reference sequence). The CDR3 here is CASSVARNTEAFF. DNA of the CDR3: TGTGCCAGCAGTGTTGCCCGGAACACTGAAGCTTTCTTT.

In this sample, this clonotype turned up a few times. This rearrangement joins TRBV7-2 to TRBJ2-7, with 8 bases fitting TRBD1. Germline lookup yields CDR1 SGHTA and CDR2 FQGNSA. The CDR3 is 16 amino acids. The V segment lost 3 bases and the J segment 2 bases; nucleotides outside the gene matches: 9. The CDR3 region is CASSFDSGTGAYEQYF. The CDR3, as DNA: TGTGCCAGCAGCTTCGACTCCGGGACAGGTGCCTACGAGCAGTACTTC.

This chain joins TRBV7-2 and TRBJ2-5; D gene ambiguous. This CDR3 is built from 14 residues. Germline loops: CDR1 SGHTA, CDR2 FQGNSA. V lost 6 bases to trimming and J lost 0 bases, with 11 bases between them. The CDR3 DNA sequence: TGTGCCAGCAGTCGCGACGCTAACCAAGAGACCCAGTACTTC. As protein: CASSRDANQETQYF. The full variable domain, with the rest looked up from reference TRBV7-2 and TRBJ2-5, is GAGVSQSPSNKVTEKGKDVELRCDPISGHTALYWYRQSLGQGLEFLIYFQGNSAPDKSGLPSDRFSAERTGGSVSTLTIQRTQQEDSAVYLCASSRDANQETQYFGPGTRLLVL.

This rearrangement joins TRBV6-1 to TRBJ2-7; 11 bases map to TRBD2. Germline CDR1 and CDR2: MNHNS and SASEGT. There are 16 residues in the CDR3. After removal of 2 bases from V and 5 bases from J, the junction contained 8 bases not matched to a gene. This CDR3 reads CASSEITSGRGDEQYF. The CDR3 coding sequence is TGTGCCAGCAGTGAAATTACTAGCGGGAGAGGGGACGAGCAGTACTTC.

This chain joins TRBV18 and TRBJ2-1; TRBD1 agrees at 9 bases. Trimming removed 4 bases from V and 5 bases from J; junction bases left unmatched: 18. This CDR3 is 19 amino acids long. Germline loops: CDR1 KGHSH, CDR2 LQKENI. The CDR3 nucleotides are TGTGCCAGCTCACTTAACGCCCCCCCCAGGGGACAGGGTAACAATGAGCAGTTCTTC. This translates into CASSLNAPPRGQGNNEQFF.

This chain uses TRBV6-5 with TRBJ2-7; D may be TRBD1 or TRBD2 (5 bases each). V was shortened by 8 bases and J by 4 bases, with 15 bases between the two germline ends. In germline, CDR1 is MNHEY, CDR2 SVGAGI. The CDR3 sequence is 13 residues long. CDR3 DNA: TGTGCCAGCGTCGGGGCAGGACGATACGAGCAGTACTTC. Encoded protein: CASVGAGRYEQYF.

This clonotype occurred once. V is TRBV12-3 or TRBV12-4 and J is TRBJ2-3, with 10 nucleotides matching TRBD1. CDR3 size: 16 residues. Germline trimming cut 3 bases from V and 6 bases from J; bases unmatched to any gene: 9. In DNA form, the CDR3 reads TGTGCCAGCAGTTTCCTCCGGGACAGGGGCGCGGATACGCAGTATTTT. It encodes CASSFLRDRGADTQYF.

The rearrangement links TRBV2 to TRBJ1-5, with D perhaps matching TRBD1 (5 bases). CDR1 SNHLY and CDR2 FYNNEI come from the germline V gene. This CDR3 has 14 residues. Trimming removed 5 bases at V and 6 bases at J, with 14 bases between. The CDR3 DNA reads TGTGCCAGCAGTCTGGTCCAGGGTAGTCAGCCCCAGCATTTT. Its translation: CASSLVQGSQPQHF.

The chain's CDR3 is CSARVSAGALAQYF. The CDR3 bases are TGCAGTGCTAGGGTCTCAGCGGGGGCCTTGGCGCAGTACTTC. The J gene is TRBJ2-7, the V gene TRBV20-1; TRBD2 matches 8 bases. Germline V gene data show CDR1 as DFQATT and CDR2 as SNEGSKA (reference sequence). V gave up 3 bases and J gave up 9 bases; unmatched junction bases: 13. The CDR3 consists of 14 residues.

The CDR3 nucleotides read TGTGCCAGCAGTCCCGACGAGGTTCACGAGCAGTACTTC. It codes for CASSPDEVHEQYF. The gene calls are TRBV12-3 or TRBV12-4 and TRBJ2-7; D is undetermined. The V and J ends lost 5 bases and 5 bases respectively, with 13 bases between them. This CDR3 comprises 13 residues.

This chain uses TRBV3-1 with TRBJ2-7, with D tentatively TRBD1 (7 bases). The CDR3 runs to 14 residues. CDR1 LGHDT and CDR2 YNNKEL come from the germline V gene (reference sequence). V lost 1 base to trimming and J lost 3 bases, with 10 bases between them. The DNA of the CDR3 is TGTGCCAGCAGCCAAGGACAGGGAGGCTACGAGCAGTACTTC. It translates to CASSQGQGGYEQYF.